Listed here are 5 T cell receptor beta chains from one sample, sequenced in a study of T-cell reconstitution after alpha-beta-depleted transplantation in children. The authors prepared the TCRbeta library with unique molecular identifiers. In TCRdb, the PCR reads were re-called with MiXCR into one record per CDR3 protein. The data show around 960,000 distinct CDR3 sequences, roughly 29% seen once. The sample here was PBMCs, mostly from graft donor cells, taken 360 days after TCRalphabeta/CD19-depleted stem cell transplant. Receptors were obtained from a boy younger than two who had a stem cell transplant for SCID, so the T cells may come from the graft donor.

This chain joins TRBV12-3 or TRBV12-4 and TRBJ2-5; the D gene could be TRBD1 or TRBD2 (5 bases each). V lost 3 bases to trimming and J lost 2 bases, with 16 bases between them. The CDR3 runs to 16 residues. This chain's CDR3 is CASSFGDPGRQETQYF. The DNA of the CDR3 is TGTGCCAGCAGTTTTGGGGATCCGGGACGACAAGAGACCCAGTACTTC.

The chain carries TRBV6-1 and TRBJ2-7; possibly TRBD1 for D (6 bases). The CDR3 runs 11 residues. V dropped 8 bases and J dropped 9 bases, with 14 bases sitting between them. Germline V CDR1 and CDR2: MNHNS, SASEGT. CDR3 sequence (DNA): TGTGCCAGCCGTGGACAGTCGCGGCAGTACTTC. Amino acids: CASRGQSRQYF.

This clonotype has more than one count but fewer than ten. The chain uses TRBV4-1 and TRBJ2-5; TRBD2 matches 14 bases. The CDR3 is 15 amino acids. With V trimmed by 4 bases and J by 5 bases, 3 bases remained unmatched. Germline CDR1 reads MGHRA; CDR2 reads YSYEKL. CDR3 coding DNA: TGCGCCAGCAGCCGACTAGCGGGGGGGCTTGAGACCCAGTACTTC. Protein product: CASSRLAGGLETQYF.

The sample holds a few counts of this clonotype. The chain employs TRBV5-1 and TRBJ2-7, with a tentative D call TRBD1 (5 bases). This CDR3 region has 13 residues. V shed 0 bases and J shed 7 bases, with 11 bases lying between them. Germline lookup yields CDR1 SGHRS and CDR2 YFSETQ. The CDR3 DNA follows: TGCGCCAGCAGCTTGGCCACCAGGGAAGAGCAGTACTTC. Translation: CASSLATREEQYF.

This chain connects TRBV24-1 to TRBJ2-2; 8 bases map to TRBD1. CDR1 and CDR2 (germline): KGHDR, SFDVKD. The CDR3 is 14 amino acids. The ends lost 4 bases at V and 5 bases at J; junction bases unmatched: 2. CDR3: CATSDRGRTGELFF. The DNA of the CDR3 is TGTGCCACCAGTGACAGGGGGCGAACCGGGGAGCTGTTTTTT.